The 18 T cell receptor beta chains below were found in one sample sequenced in a study of blood T cell repertoires in COVID-19. Sequenced by immunoSEQ multiplex PCR; TCRdb stores in-frame clones only, minus some. The data show approximately 79,000 clones, 65% to 85% seen once. The specimen sequenced was peripheral blood. These TCRs come from a man aged 50 to 60 with COVID-19, enrolled during active disease.

CDR3 nucleotides: TGTGCCAGCAGTTACACGGACAGCACCTACGAGCAGTACTTC. Translating gives CASSYTDSTYEQYF. The chain couples TRBV6-6 to TRBJ2-7; a possible D gene is TRBD1 (6 bases). Germline loops: CDR1 MNHNY, CDR2 SVGAGI (reference sequence). V dropped 2 bases and J dropped 2 bases, with 10 bases sitting between them. This CDR3 spans 14 amino acids.

The chain is built from TRBV11-3 and TRBJ2-3; no firm D call. Germline V gene sequence: CDR1 SGHNT, CDR2 YENEEA. Trimming shortened V by 3 bases and J by 3 bases, and 10 bases separated the two germline ends. The CDR3 has 14 residues. CDR3 sequence reads: CASSFRGVTDTQYF. As DNA, the CDR3 is TGTGCCAGCAGCTTTCGTGGAGTTACAGATACGCAGTATTTT.

There are a few counts of this clone. The CDR3 reads CASSYPGVETGELFF. Here the CDR3 DNA reads TGTGCCAGCAGTTACCCGGGGGTGGAGACCGGGGAGCTGTTTTTT. The genes are TRBV6-2 or TRBV6-3 and TRBJ2-2, with D perhaps TRBD2 (6 bases). The germline V and J ends were trimmed by 2 bases and 5 bases, with 12 bases remaining between them. There are 15 residues in the CDR3. Germline CDR1 is MNHEY and CDR2 is SVGEGT.

The chain links TRBV2 to TRBJ1-4; D is possibly TRBD1 (6 bases). Per the germline V gene, CDR1 is SNHLY and CDR2 is FYNNEI. The length of the CDR3 is 13 residues. V was pared by 8 bases and J by 2 bases, with 9 bases between. CDR3 sequence: CASCGQTNEKLFF. The CDR3 DNA reads TGTGCCAGCTGTGGACAGACTAATGAAAAACTGTTTTTT.

This chain connects TRBV15 to TRBJ2-5, with 7 nucleotides matching TRBD2. This CDR3 is 16 amino acids long. Trimming took 3 bases from V and 1 from J; bases not matched to a gene: 8. Germline lookup yields CDR1 LNHNV and CDR2 YYDKDF (reference sequence). The CDR3 sequence is CATSSWAGTIQETQYF. CDR3 in DNA: TGTGCCACCAGCAGTTGGGCCGGGACTATCCAAGAGACCCAGTACTTC.

For the CDR3, the DNA is TGTGCCACCAGTGACAGGGCCAAAAACATTCAGTACTTC. Translation: CATSDRAKNIQYF. The chain employs TRBV24-1 and TRBJ2-4; D remains unclear. The germline V gene encodes CDR1 KGHDR and CDR2 SFDVKD. Between the trimmed V and J ends, which lost 4 bases and 1 base, there was a span of 4 bases. The CDR3 has 13 amino acids.

This clone came up a few times. The chain is built from TRBV28 and TRBJ1-6; D is ambiguous. V was trimmed by 1 base and J by 7 bases, leaving 11 bases between them. The CDR3 length is 15 residues. Germline V gives CDR1 MDHEN, CDR2 SYDVKM. The CDR3 is CASSLYGLRNSPLHF. DNA of the CDR3: TGTGCCAGCAGTTTATATGGTCTTCGGAATTCACCCCTCCACTTT.

The rearrangement links TRBV11-3 to TRBJ2-1, with D possibly TRBD1 on 7 matching bases. The germline gives CDR1 SGHNT, CDR2 YENEEA. The CDR3 contains 12 residues. Trimming shortened V by 4 bases and J by 10 bases, and 11 bases separated the two germline ends. CDR3 sequence reads: CASSSGGREQFF. The CDR3 region has the DNA TGTGCCAGCAGCTCAGGGGGGCGGGAGCAGTTCTTC.

This clone showed up just once. The V gene is TRBV6-6, the J gene TRBJ2-7; 8 bases map to TRBD2. This CDR3 comprises 14 residues. With V trimmed by 7 bases and J by 5 bases, 10 bases remained unmatched. Germline assignment: CDR1 MNHNY and CDR2 SVGAGI (reference sequence). In DNA, the CDR3 is TGTGCCAGCAACCATCCGGGACTAGTGAACGAGCAGTACTTC. This encodes CASNHPGLVNEQYF.

The table lists this clone with a few counts. V gene TRBV25-1 combines with J gene TRBJ2-1, with 8 nucleotides matching TRBD2. Germline V gene data show CDR1 as MGHDK and CDR2 as SYGVNS. The CDR3 length is 16 residues. The V segment lost 3 bases and the J segment 4 bases; nucleotides outside the gene matches: 8. The CDR3 bases are TGTGCCAGCAGTGACAGTCTAGCGGGCCTTTACAATGAGCAGTTCTTC. Its translation is CASSDSLAGLYNEQFF.

The V and J genes are TRBV29-1 and TRBJ1-2; D not resolved. The CDR3 consists of 13 residues. Trimming removed 6 bases from V and 4 bases from J, with 15 bases in between. Per the germline V gene, CDR1 is SQVTM and CDR2 is ANQGSEA. The CDR3 here is CSVGPEGFYGYTF. The CDR3 bases are TGCAGCGTGGGCCCGGAGGGTTTCTATGGCTACACCTTC.

The chain is built from TRBV27 and TRBJ1-2, with D perhaps TRBD1 (6 bases). The CDR3 covers 14 residues. Germline values: CDR1 MNHEY, CDR2 SMNVEV (reference sequence). With 6 bases removed from V and 8 bases from J, the gap between germline ends came to 19 bases. The CDR3 DNA sequence: TGTGCCAGCAGATCCACCAGGGGATTATGGGGCTACACCTTC. Translated, it gives CASRSTRGLWGYTF.

This clone has just a few counts. The identical CDR3 is also encoded by other nucleotide sequences in the sample. The chain recombines TRBV19 with TRBJ2-2; the D is unclear. V lost 5 bases and J lost 0, with 4 bases in between. The CDR3 runs to 13 residues. The germline gives CDR1 LNHDA, CDR2 SQIVND (reference sequence). The CDR3 here is CASSGTNTGELFF. The CDR3 DNA is TGTGCCAGTAGTGGCACGAACACCGGGGAGCTGTTTTTT.

This chain joins TRBV6-5 and TRBJ1-2; 8 bases fit TRBD1. V trimming: 6 bases; J trimming: 7 bases; junction bases outside the gene matches: 10. The CDR3 consists of 14 residues. In germline, CDR1 is MNHEY, CDR2 SVGAGI. Written as DNA, the CDR3 is TGTGCCAGCAGCCGGACAGGGCCGATGGGTGGCTACACCTTC. Its protein product is CASSRTGPMGGYTF.

V and J are TRBV6-6 and TRBJ1-5; D not resolved. The CDR3 totals 13 residues. Germline-derived CDR1 and CDR2 are MNHNY and SVGAGI (reference sequence). Trimming removed 4 bases at V and 3 bases at J, with 7 bases between. The CDR3: CASSSSHNQPQHF. In DNA form, the CDR3 reads TGTGCCAGCAGTTCCTCCCACAATCAGCCCCAGCATTTT.

The J gene is TRBJ2-1, the V gene TRBV28; TRBD1 agrees at 9 bases. Germline loops: CDR1 MDHEN, CDR2 SYDVKM. This CDR3 spans 16 amino acids. V lost 3 bases to trimming and J lost 5 bases; unmatched junction nucleotides: 8. The CDR3, as DNA: TGTGCCAGCAGTTTTTCCGGGACAGGGACCCACAATGAGCAGTTCTTC. This sequence encodes CASSFSGTGTHNEQFF.

The chain recombines TRBV6-5 with TRBJ2-3; no clear D. The V gene lost 2 bases and the J gene lost 3 bases, with 9 bases spanning the gap. This CDR3 region has 14 residues. Germline loops: CDR1 MNHEY, CDR2 SVGAGI. CDR3 DNA: TGTGCCAGCAGTTACGTCTTGTCGACAGATACGCAGTATTTT. As protein: CASSYVLSTDTQYF.

The chain is built from TRBV19 and TRBJ1-1, with 7 bases that match TRBD1. This CDR3 has 15 amino acids. J gave up 7 bases and V 0 bases, and 8 bases lay outside the gene matches. The germline V gene has CDR1 LNHDA and CDR2 SQIVND (reference sequence). The CDR3 DNA follows: TGTGCCAGTAGTATAGATCGGTGGAGGACAGGTGAAGCTTTCTTT. This translates into CASSIDRWRTGEAFF.